What follows describes a single TCR beta chain. As yet, its antigen is unknown. This specimen comes from a study of Ad26.COV2.S vaccination and SARS-CoV-2 variants. Notes on the study in general: Overall T cell responses may have been underestimated by the analyses of TCR breadth and depth.

Germline CDR1 and CDR2: KGHSH and LQKENI. Trimming at V came to 3 bases and at J to 4 bases, leaving 2 bases not matched to a gene. This CDR3 has 15 residues. The treatment here: around 19 received Ad26.COV2.S at low or high dose, single or two shots; 5 received placebo; per-sample allocation not given. Day 63 after the first vaccine or placebo injection was the time point for sampling. A Boston adult aged 18-55 years was the donor. TCRdb's copy holds only in-frame clones and misses some; the assay was immunoSEQ multiplex PCR. Of 410,000 or so clones in the sample, roughly 90% were seen once. The receptor was derived from a person between 18 and 65 years old who received the Ad26.COV2.S COVID-19 vaccine or a placebo. The source was peripheral blood, collected in a trial of Ad26.COV2.S vaccine versus placebo. V is TRBV18 and J is TRBJ2-1, with TRBD2 matching 11 bases. The CDR3 nucleotides are TGTGCCAGCTCACCCCTAGCGGGAGGATACAATGAGCAGTTCTTC. Its translation: CASSPLAGGYNEQFF.